These 31 T cell receptor beta chains originate from one sample sequenced in a study of blood T cell repertoires in COVID-19 (dated by TCRdb to 2019 to 2021). Libraries were constructed by the immunoSEQ multiplex PCR assay. What TCRdb holds here is the immuneACCESS table cut down to in-frame rearrangements. Part of the clones is not present; checked against another copy, under half of the missing clones reflect an unresolved V gene, and the others are unexplained. Present in this sample are a few hundred thousand clones, 87% of which were seen just once. The ten largest make up around 6% of the sample. The sequenced sample was PBMCs or T cells enriched from blood (not recorded which). The receptors here all came from a woman aged 25 to 39 who had recovered from COVID-19.

The chain uses TRBV11-2 and TRBJ1-2, with a weak D call TRBD1 (5 bases). Germline V gene data show CDR1 as SGHAT and CDR2 as FQNNGV. The CDR3 runs to 14 residues. Trimming took 2 bases from V and 3 from J, leaving 10 bases between them. DNA of the CDR3: TGTGCCAGCAGCTTACTTGGGGGGGACTATGGCTACACCTTC. It codes for CASSLLGGDYGYTF.

As concerns this clone: At one end, the junction sequence differs from germline, possibly due to a read error. V and J are TRBV30 and TRBJ1-4; 8 nucleotides agree with TRBD1. The germline V gene encodes CDR1 GTSNPN and CDR2 SVGIG (reference sequence). This CDR3 spans 14 amino acids. DNA of the CDR3: TGTGCCTGGAGTGTCGGGACAGGAGTTGGAAAACTGCTTTTT. Residues: CAWSVGTGVGKLLF.

The J gene is TRBJ1-1, the V gene TRBV4-1; 11 nucleotides match TRBD1. CDR3 length equals 15 residues. V dropped 1 base and J dropped 5; count of bases not matched to a gene: 3. CDR1 and CDR2 from the germline V gene are MGHRA and YSYEKL. CDR3 residues: CASSQVGTGGTEAFF. The CDR3 DNA reads as TGCGCCAGCAGCCAAGTGGGGACAGGGGGGACTGAAGCTTTCTTT.

This clone turned up a few times. This chain joins TRBV7-9 and TRBJ1-2; 7 positions agree with TRBD1. The length of the CDR3 is 14 residues. Germline V gene sequence: CDR1 SEHNR, CDR2 FQNEAQ (reference sequence). The junction had 2 bases not matched to a gene; V was cut back by 4 bases and J by 0 bases. The CDR3 coding sequence is TGTGCCAGCAGCTGGACAGGAGCTAACTATGGCTACACCTTC. It codes for CASSWTGANYGYTF.

The chain combines TRBV5-1 with TRBJ1-1; 10 nucleotides line up with TRBD1. The CDR3 is 16 amino acids. Looked up from germline, CDR1 is SGHRS and CDR2 is YFSETQ. The junction had 8 bases not matched to a gene; V was cut back by 3 bases and J by 3 bases. CDR3 in amino acids: CASSSGTGVLDTEAFF. The DNA for the CDR3 is TGCGCCAGCAGCTCCGGGACAGGGGTTTTGGACACTGAAGCTTTCTTT.

This clone was observed a handful of times. Written as DNA, the CDR3 is TGTGCCAGCACGCGGACGCGGGTACCCGAGCAGTACTTC. Its protein product is CASTRTRVPEQYF. This rearrangement joins TRBV28 to TRBJ2-7; the D gene is possibly TRBD2 (5 bases). V lost 7 bases, J lost 6 bases, and 16 bases lay in between. Germline CDR1 reads MDHEN; CDR2 reads SYDVKM. This CDR3 has 13 amino acids.

This rearrangement joins TRBV7-8 to TRBJ1-4; 8 bases agree with TRBD1. The CDR3 is 16 amino acids. V trimming: 4 bases; J trimming: 1 base; junction bases outside the gene matches: 5. Germline CDR1 and CDR2: SGHVS and FQNEAQ. CDR3 DNA sequence: TGTGCCAGCAGCTCCAGAACAGGGGGAACTAATGAAAAACTGTTTTTT. Encoded protein: CASSSRTGGTNEKLFF.

V gene TRBV7-8 combines with J gene TRBJ2-5; the match to TRBD2 covers 12 bases. The CDR3 runs to 15 residues. Losses at the gene ends were 4 bases for V and 4 bases for J; bases not matched to a gene: 4. Germline V gene data show CDR1 as SGHVS and CDR2 as FQNEAQ. The chain's CDR3 is CASSSGLAGLETQYF. The CDR3 region has the DNA TGTGCCAGCAGCTCCGGACTAGCGGGGTTAGAGACCCAGTACTTC.

This clone showed up just once. The chain recombines TRBV18 with TRBJ2-7; D possibly corresponds to TRBD2 (5 bases). Germline V gene lookup returns CDR1 KGHSH and CDR2 LQKENI. Between the trimmed V and J ends, which lost 3 bases and 6 bases, there was a span of 21 bases. This CDR3 contains 16 residues. CDR3: CASSPPGLVAGGEQYF. Here the CDR3 DNA reads TGTGCCAGCTCACCTCCCGGGTTGGTAGCCGGAGGCGAGCAGTACTTC.

This sequence joins TRBV5-1 and TRBJ1-2; 8 nucleotides align to TRBD1. CDR1 is SGHRS and CDR2 is YFSETQ in the germline V gene. With V trimmed by 9 bases and J by 7 bases, 14 bases remained unmatched. The CDR3 sequence is 14 residues long. CDR3 in DNA: TGCGCCACCCATAACCCGGGACAGGCCCTTGGCTACACCTTC. The encoded protein is CATHNPGQALGYTF.

The chain combines TRBV19 with TRBJ1-2, with a tentative D call TRBD1 (5 bases). Germline CDR1 LNHDA, CDR2 SQIVND (reference sequence). V lost 10 bases, J lost 5 bases, and 14 bases lay in between. This CDR3 contains 12 residues. CDR3 sequence (DNA): TGTGCCACTCCGGATAAGGGGTATGGCTACACCTTC. Protein sequence: CATPDKGYGYTF.

V and J are TRBV6-2 or TRBV6-3 and TRBJ2-7; D gene uncertain. The CDR3 runs to 17 residues. CDR1 and CDR2 (germline): MNHEY, SVGEGT. Trimming left V 0 bases short and J 0 bases short, with 15 bases between. The CDR3 DNA is TGTGCCAGCAGTTACTCCCCTAAGAGGAGCAGCTCCTACGAGCAGTACTTC. It specifies CASSYSPKRSSSYEQYF.

The chain couples TRBV6-5 to TRBJ1-2, with 7 positions matching TRBD1. The CDR3 has 15 residues. Looked up from germline, CDR1 is MNHEY and CDR2 is SVGAGI. The J segment lost 2 bases and the V segment lost 4 bases, leaving 7 bases of the junction unmatched. CDR3 coding DNA: TGTGCCAGCAGTTTTGAGATACAGGGGAACTATGGCTACACCTTC. Translating it yields CASSFEIQGNYGYTF.

This clone has only one observation. This chain connects TRBV5-1 to TRBJ1-1; possible D gene TRBD1, 6 bases. CDR1 SGHRS and CDR2 YFSETQ come from the germline V gene. Trimming left V 4 bases short and J 8 bases short, with 24 bases between. This CDR3 is built from 16 residues. CDR3 in amino acids: CASSPGGGARNAEAFF. The CDR3 nucleotides read TGCGCCAGCAGCCCCGGCGGGGGCGCGAGGAACGCCGAAGCTTTCTTT.

This clone came up a few times. The chain is built from TRBV5-1 and TRBJ1-4; no definite D call. Between the trimmed V and J ends, which lost 0 bases and 2 bases, there was a span of 5 bases. CDR1 is SGHRS, CDR2 YFSETQ, per germline. This CDR3 region has 14 residues. The CDR3 is CASSLGGTNEKLFF. Written as DNA, the CDR3 is TGCGCCAGCAGCTTGGGCGGGACTAATGAAAAACTGTTTTTT.

The chain couples TRBV5-8 to TRBJ1-5; 8 bases are a match to TRBD1. The V gene end was trimmed by 1 base and the J gene end by 6 bases; junction bases not matched to a gene: 6. This CDR3 has 15 residues. The germline CDR1 and CDR2 sequences are SGHTS and YDEGEE. The CDR3 DNA follows: TGTGCCAGCAGCTTGTGGGCAGGGGGCAGTCAGCCCCAGCATTTT. Translated: CASSLWAGGSQPQHF.

The genes are TRBV3-1 (or the pseudogene TRBV3-2) and TRBJ2-3; TRBD2 matches 8 bases. The germline gives CDR1 LGHDT, CDR2 YNNKEL (reference sequence). The J segment lost 9 bases and the V segment lost 4 bases, leaving 15 bases of the junction unmatched. The CDR3 extends over 16 amino acids. The CDR3 sequence: CASSRGSGGPERTQYF. Written as DNA, the CDR3 is TGTGCCAGCAGCCGGGGGAGCGGGGGCCCCGAGCGGACGCAGTATTTT.

V gene TRBV9 combines with J gene TRBJ1-1; D gene uncertain. Trimming pared 3 bases from V and 1 base from J, leaving 7 bases between. The CDR3 loop spans 13 amino acids. Germline-derived CDR1 and CDR2 are SGDLS and YYNGEE. CDR3 nucleotides: TGTGCCAGCAGCGGATACACGAACACTGAAGCTTTCTTT. Translation: CASSGYTNTEAFF.

This chain links TRBV7-2 with TRBJ1-1, with D tentatively TRBD1 (6 bases). Looked up from germline, CDR1 is SGHTA and CDR2 is FQGNSA. This CDR3 has 15 residues. V lost 3 bases and J 1 base, leaving 12 bases between the germline ends. This chain's CDR3 is CASSLGGAGNTEAFF. The CDR3 bases are TGTGCCAGCAGCTTGGGGGGGGCCGGGAACACTGAAGCTTTCTTT.

This sequence joins TRBV3-1 (or the pseudogene TRBV3-2) and TRBJ2-5; 10 bases are shared with TRBD2. The germline CDR1 and CDR2 sequences are LGHDT and YNNKEL (reference sequence). V lost 4 bases, J lost 5 bases, and 4 bases stayed unmatched. The CDR3 spans 14 residues. For the CDR3, the DNA is TGTGCCAGCAGCCCTAGCGGGGGCGGGGAGACCCAGTACTTC. This sequence encodes CASSPSGGGETQYF.

A few counts support this clone. This chain uses TRBV19 with TRBJ1-1, with a possible D match to TRBD1 (5 bases). In germline, CDR1 is LNHDA, CDR2 SQIVND (reference sequence). The CDR3 totals 14 residues. The V end was cut by 1 base, the J end by 2 bases, with 8 bases between. The CDR3 nucleotides read TGTGCCAGTAGTATAGTCGGGGGAAACACTGAAGCTTTCTTT. This translates into CASSIVGGNTEAFF.

V gene TRBV27 combines with J gene TRBJ1-2, with 9 bases aligning to TRBD1. The CDR3 sequence is 15 residues long. Germline V gene sequence: CDR1 MNHEY, CDR2 SMNVEV (reference sequence). V lost 5 bases, J lost 2 bases, and 6 bases stayed unmatched. This CDR3 is CASSRVGTGNYGYTF. For the CDR3, the DNA is TGTGCCAGCAGTCGAGTGGGGACAGGGAACTATGGCTACACCTTC.

V and J are TRBV19 and TRBJ1-5; D may be TRBD1 (6 bases). The germline V gene encodes CDR1 LNHDA and CDR2 SQIVND (reference sequence). Trimming shortened V by 4 bases and J by 1 base, and 8 bases separated the two germline ends. The CDR3 loop spans 14 amino acids. The CDR3 DNA sequence: TGTGCCAGTAGTAGGACAGTCAGCAATCAGCCCCAGCATTTT. Its protein product is CASSRTVSNQPQHF.

This clone was seen once. The chain's CDR3 is CASSSPGLGAETQYF. Written as DNA, the CDR3 is TGTGCCAGCAGCAGCCCGGGACTAGGAGCAGAGACCCAGTACTTC. The V and J genes are TRBV2 and TRBJ2-5; TRBD2 agrees at 8 bases. Per the germline V gene, CDR1 is SNHLY and CDR2 is FYNNEI. Losses at the gene ends were 6 bases for V and 4 bases for J; bases not matched to a gene: 10. The CDR3 consists of 15 residues.

Regarding this clone: Different DNA sequences within this sample yield the same CDR3. V usage is TRBV5-1 and J usage is TRBJ1-2, with 7 nucleotides matching TRBD1. Germline V gene sequence: CDR1 SGHRS, CDR2 YFSETQ. V was pared by 4 bases and J by 4 bases, with 4 bases of the junction left unmatched. The CDR3 sequence is 13 residues long. The CDR3 is CASSRTGVYGYTF. The CDR3 nucleotides read TGCGCCAGCAGCCGAACAGGGGTCTATGGCTACACCTTC.

V gene TRBV2 combines with J gene TRBJ1-2, with 7 bases lining up with TRBD1. V was pared by 5 bases and J by 4 bases, with 4 bases of the junction left unmatched. The CDR3 spans 13 residues. Germline CDR1 SNHLY, CDR2 FYNNEI. CDR3 bases: TGTGCCAGCAGTACAGGGGAAGTCTATGGCTACACCTTC. This codes for CASSTGEVYGYTF.

The chain combines TRBV16 with TRBJ1-1; D gene uncertain. CDR1 is KGHSY, CDR2 FQNENV, per germline. V shed 8 bases and J shed 4 bases, with 14 bases lying between them. The CDR3 covers 13 residues. The CDR3 sequence is CASGRDRSTEAFF. The CDR3 DNA sequence: TGTGCCAGCGGACGGGATCGGAGCACTGAAGCTTTCTTT.

The chain uses TRBV5-1 and TRBJ1-2; 12 bases fit TRBD1. Germline-derived CDR1 and CDR2 are SGHRS and YFSETQ. This CDR3 comprises 15 residues. V shed 0 bases, J shed 6 bases, and the junction held 3 bases outside the gene matches. The DNA of the CDR3 is TGCGCCAGCAGCTTGGTTGGGACAGGGGGCGATGGCTACACCTTC. This translates into CASSLVGTGGDGYTF.

On this clone itself: Other DNA sequences of this sample code for an identical CDR3. V is TRBV6-5 and J is TRBJ1-2; TRBD1 aligns across 8 bases. CDR3 length: 13 amino acids. V lost 6 bases to trimming and J lost 4 bases; unmatched junction nucleotides: 4. Germline V gene data show CDR1 as MNHEY and CDR2 as SVGAGI. The CDR3 sequence: CASSRTGGYGYTF. The CDR3, as DNA: TGTGCCAGCAGCCGTACAGGGGGCTATGGCTACACCTTC.

The chain recombines TRBV15 with TRBJ1-6, with a weak D call TRBD1 (5 bases). The germline gives CDR1 LNHNV, CDR2 YYDKDF (reference sequence). Trimming stripped 1 base from V and 7 bases from J, with 8 bases between. The CDR3 loop spans 14 amino acids. The CDR3 reads CATSRAGGNSPLHF. In DNA, the CDR3 is TGTGCCACCAGCAGAGCGGGGGGGAATTCACCCCTCCACTTT.

The J gene is TRBJ1-1, the V gene TRBV5-6, with D perhaps TRBD1 (6 bases). Germline V gives CDR1 SGHDT, CDR2 YYEEEE. The V end was cut by 4 bases, the J end by 8 bases, with 12 bases between. The CDR3 contains 12 residues. The CDR3, as DNA: TGTGCCAGCAGCACACCGACAGGAGAAGCTTTCTTT. Its protein product is CASSTPTGEAFF.